This TCR beta chain originates from a study of T cell repertoires in cytomegalovirus infection. The CDR3 sequence is 17 residues long. CDR1 and CDR2 from the germline V gene are MGHRA and YSYEKL. MiXCR, run by TCRdb on the reads, gives a single entry per CDR3 protein. The table has more than 400,000 distinct CDR3 sequences, 26% seen once. As regards this clonotype: Mismatch with germline at one junction end may stem from a read error.

This clonotype was obtained from a human donor in good health (CMV status not recorded). Some clones in this sample may be carry-over from other donors' samples. The V gene is TRBV4-1, the J gene TRBJ2-1, with 10 positions matching TRBD2. Sample: PBMCs. The CDR3 loop reads CASSQEEVLAGDNEQFF. CDR3 nucleotide sequence: TGTGCCAGCAGCCAAGAGGAGGTCCTAGCGGGAGACAATGAGCAGTTCTTC.